Shown below are 17 T cell receptor beta chains from a single sample sequenced in a study of early T cells in non-severe SARS-CoV-2 infection. TCRdb re-derived calls from the 5' RACE reads in MiXCR, one entry per CDR3 protein. Of tens of thousands of distinct CDR3 sequences in the sample, about 5.9% were seen once. The input for sequencing was whole blood, taken at baseline. The origin of the receptors is an adult who was a healthcare worker with PCR-confirmed SARS-CoV-2 infection or an uninfected control (not recorded which).

This clonotype was seen many times. The rearrangement joins TRBV24-1 to TRBJ2-3; D may be TRBD2 (5 bases). Between the trimmed V and J ends, which lost 3 bases and 4 bases, there was a span of 13 bases. Germline CDR1 and CDR2: KGHDR and SFDVKD. This CDR3 region has 15 residues. The CDR3 loop reads CATSDALEGADTQYF. CDR3 coding DNA: TGTGCCACCAGTGATGCTCTCGAGGGCGCAGATACGCAGTATTTT.

To note about this clonotype: Since a much larger clone is just one base distant, this may be a read error. This chain connects TRBV12-3 or TRBV12-4 to TRBJ1-5; 12 nucleotides agree with TRBD1. The CDR3 extends over 14 amino acids. The chain's CDR3 is CAGRGQGADQPQHF. The CDR3 DNA reads TGTGCCGGCAGGGGACAGGGGGCGGATCAGCCCCAGCATTTT.

Ten or more counts support this clonotype. This chain joins TRBV4-2 and TRBJ2-3; 8 bases map to TRBD2. The CDR3 consists of 15 residues. V shed 1 base, J shed 4 bases, and the junction held 4 bases outside the gene matches. Looked up from germline, CDR1 is LGHNA and CDR2 is YNFKEQ. CDR3 sequence: CASSQATGGPDTQYF. CDR3 sequence (DNA): TGTGCCAGCAGCCAAGCGACGGGGGGGCCAGATACGCAGTATTTT.

This clonotype occurred many times. The DNA of the CDR3 is TGTGCCAGCAGCAAACAAGGTACCCACAATGAGCAGTTCTTC. This codes for CASSKQGTHNEQFF. This chain uses TRBV7-9 with TRBJ2-1, with D unresolved. The CDR3 length is 14 residues. V shed 5 bases and J shed 5 bases, with 13 bases lying between them. Germline V gene lookup returns CDR1 SEHNR and CDR2 FQNEAQ (reference sequence).

This clonotype was seen many times. This CDR3 reads CASSLGTGNTGELFF. The DNA for the CDR3 is TGTGCCAGCAGTTTAGGGACAGGGAACACCGGGGAGCTGTTTTTT. The chain has TRBV12-3 or TRBV12-4 and TRBJ2-2; 7 nucleotides line up with TRBD1. The junction had 0 bases not matched to a gene; V was cut back by 1 base and J by 1 base. CDR3 length: 15 amino acids.

This clonotype has a count of ten or more. The gene calls are TRBV28 and TRBJ1-4, with TRBD1 identical over 8 bases. CDR1 MDHEN and CDR2 SYDVKM come from the germline V gene. Losses at the gene ends were 5 bases for V and 7 bases for J; bases not matched to a gene: 6. This CDR3 region has 14 residues. DNA for the CDR3: TGTGCCAGCAGTAGGGCAGGGGGCGGTGAAAAACTGTTTTTT. It translates to CASSRAGGGEKLFF.

This clonotype showed up many times. The chain carries TRBV7-9 and TRBJ1-1; D gene unclear. Trimming stripped 8 bases from V and 7 bases from J, with 14 bases between. Germline V gene data show CDR1 as SEHNR and CDR2 as FQNEAQ (reference sequence). The CDR3 runs 12 residues. This CDR3 reads CASGQYRNEAFF. For the CDR3, the DNA is TGTGCCAGCGGCCAGTATAGGAATGAAGCTTTCTTT.

This chain connects TRBV4-1 to TRBJ1-5; D is perhaps TRBD1 (5 bases). The ends were cut back, 4 bases at V and 7 bases at J, with 14 bases in the middle. Per the germline V gene, CDR1 is MGHRA and CDR2 is YSYEKL. The length of the CDR3 is 14 residues. The CDR3, as DNA: TGCGCCAGCAGCCCGGCGGGGACGAGGCAGCCCCAGCATTTT. Translation: CASSPAGTRQPQHF.

This clonotype was detected many times. This rearrangement joins TRBV11-2 to TRBJ2-7; D might be TRBD1 (6 bases). V was cut by 5 bases and J by 2 bases, with 13 bases left in between. The CDR3 is made up of 14 amino acids. The germline gives CDR1 SGHAT, CDR2 FQNNGV. The CDR3 nucleotides are TGTGCCAGCAGCAGAACCGGGGACACCTACGAGCAGTACTTC. It encodes CASSRTGDTYEQYF.

This clonotype was seen at least ten times. The chain uses TRBV28 and TRBJ2-5, with 8 positions matching TRBD1. The CDR3 sequence is 15 residues long. The germline V gene has CDR1 MDHEN and CDR2 SYDVKM. With V trimmed by 6 bases and J by 4 bases, 10 bases remained unmatched. The CDR3 sequence is CASRTPDREGETQYF. The CDR3 DNA is TGTGCCAGCAGGACCCCGGACAGGGAAGGAGAGACCCAGTACTTC.

In its sample, this clonotype was seen many times. The V gene is TRBV7-2, the J gene TRBJ1-1; the D is unclear. Trimming stripped 3 bases from V and 0 bases from J, with 5 bases between. Germline V gives CDR1 SGHTA, CDR2 FQGNSA. The CDR3 extends over 13 amino acids. In nucleotides, the CDR3 is TGTGCCAGCAGCTTTGAGCTGAACACTGAAGCTTTCTTT. Its protein product is CASSFELNTEAFF.

The chain uses TRBV5-1 and TRBJ2-7, with D maybe TRBD2 (6 bases). V was pared by 0 bases and J by 6 bases, with 16 bases between. This CDR3 region has 15 residues. The germline CDR1 and CDR2 sequences are SGHRS and YFSETQ. CDR3 in amino acids: CASSLGSGTYSEQYF. CDR3 DNA: TGCGCCAGCAGCTTGGGTTCCGGGACTTACAGCGAGCAGTACTTC. Full variable domain (remainder filled in from reference TRBV5-1 and TRBJ2-7): KAGVTQTPRYLIKTRGQQVTLSCSPISGHRSVSWYQQTPGQGLQFLFEYFSETQRNKGNFPGRFSGRQFSNSRSEMNVSTLELGDSALYLCASSLGSGTYSEQYFGPGTRLTVT.

This clonotype turned up a few times. The chain carries TRBV25-1 and TRBJ1-1, with D hard to call. The CDR3 extends over 14 amino acids. The ends were cut back, 5 bases at V and 0 bases at J, with 10 bases in the middle. Germline values: CDR1 MGHDK, CDR2 SYGVNS. CDR3 bases: TGTGCCAGCAGTCTCTGGGAAATGAACACTGAAGCTTTCTTT. It translates to CASSLWEMNTEAFF.

The chain carries TRBV5-1 and TRBJ1-1; 9 nucleotides match TRBD1. This CDR3 is 16 amino acids long. Trimming took 0 bases from V and 0 from J; bases not matched to a gene: 3. Germline CDR1 and CDR2: SGHRS and YFSETQ. The CDR3 loop reads CASSLGTGAMNTEAFF. CDR3 DNA sequence: TGCGCCAGCAGCTTGGGGACAGGGGCCATGAACACTGAAGCTTTCTTT. Looking up the rest from reference TRBV5-1 and TRBJ1-1 gives the full variable domain: KAGVTQTPRYLIKTRGQQVTLSCSPISGHRSVSWYQQTPGQGLQFLFEYFSETQRNKGNFPGRFSGRQFSNSRSEMNVSTLELGDSALYLCASSLGTGAMNTEAFFGQGTRLTVV.

This clonotype was counted ten times or more. This CDR3 reads CATSRVPSGELFF. CDR3 nucleotides: TGTGCCACCAGCAGAGTCCCCTCCGGGGAGCTGTTTTTT. V usage is TRBV15 and J usage is TRBJ2-2; no definite D call. V was trimmed by 1 base and J by 6 bases, leaving 6 bases between them. Germline values: CDR1 LNHNV, CDR2 YYDKDF (reference sequence). The CDR3 is 13 amino acids.

This clonotype came up a few times. This chain connects TRBV7-6 to TRBJ2-2; TRBD1 aligns across 9 bases. CDR1 and CDR2 from the germline V gene are SGHVS and FNYEAQ. Trimming took 5 bases from V and 0 from J; bases not matched to a gene: 13. This CDR3 has 19 residues. CDR3 coding DNA: TGTGCCAGCAGCCCTAGTTTGGGCCGGGACAGGGCGAACACCGGGGAGCTGTTTTTT. It yields the protein CASSPSLGRDRANTGELFF.

This clonotype has a count of ten or more. The junction departs from the called germline gene at one end, perhaps through a read error. The chain joins TRBV3-1 to TRBJ2-4, with TRBD1 matching 9 bases. Germline values: CDR1 LGHDT, CDR2 YNNKEL (reference sequence). The CDR3 has 12 amino acids. CDR3 bases: TGTGCCAGCAGCCGGGGACAGGGAATTCCGTACTTC. Amino acids: CASSRGQGIPYF.